The 18 T cell receptor beta chains reported below all come from one sample, sequenced in a study of OX40 agonist ivuxolimab in advanced cancers. Data came from immunoSEQ multiplex PCR; TCRdb stores just in-frame clones and leaves some out. Counted here are about 40,000 clones, 65% to 90% occurring once; the ten biggest clones make up approximately 8.1%. The sample here was CD4+ or CD8+ T cells sorted from blood, taken in a trial of the OX40 agonist ivuxolimab. The receptors here all came from an adult with an advanced solid tumor such as melanoma, head and neck, liver or kidney cancer.

With regard to this clone: At the DNA level, this CDR3 is encoded by other sequences in the same sample as well. The chain employs TRBV29-1 and TRBJ2-7; TRBD2 is a possible D gene (7 bases). V was cut by 0 bases and J by 8 bases, with 14 bases left in between. Germline V lookup: CDR1 SQVTM, CDR2 ANQGSEA. The CDR3 contains 13 residues. CDR3 DNA sequence: TGCAGCGTTGAAGAGGGGGGGGCTGGGCAGCAGTACTTC. This encodes CSVEEGGAGQQYF.

The V and J genes are TRBV5-4 and TRBJ2-1; a weak D match, TRBD2 (5 bases). V gave up 5 bases and J gave up 8 bases, with 17 bases separating them. The germline CDR1 and CDR2 sequences are SGHNT and YYREEE (reference sequence). The length of the CDR3 is 14 residues. CDR3 DNA sequence: TGTGCCAGCAGAGACGGGCTAGCTCTCCATGAGCAGTTCTTC. Encoded protein: CASRDGLALHEQFF.

V gene TRBV30 combines with J gene TRBJ2-1; a possible D gene is TRBD2 (6 bases). CDR1 is GTSNPN and CDR2 is SVGIG in the germline V gene (reference sequence). V lost 0 bases, J lost 5 bases, and 14 bases lay in between. The CDR3 runs 15 residues. Here the CDR3 reads CAWSVSIADNNEQFF. CDR3 sequence (DNA): TGTGCCTGGAGTGTTTCGATAGCGGACAACAATGAGCAGTTCTTC. Using reference TRBV30 and TRBJ2-1 for the parts outside the CDR3, the full variable domain is SQTIHQWPATLVQPVGSPLSLECTVEGTSNPNLYWYRQAAGRGLQLLFYSVGIGQISSEVPQNLSASRPQDRQFILSSKKLLLSDSGFYLCAWSVSIADNNEQFFGPGTRLTVL.

The rearrangement uses TRBV5-1 and TRBJ2-1; tentative D call: TRBD1 (5 bases). The CDR3 runs to 13 residues. Looked up from germline, CDR1 is SGHRS and CDR2 is YFSETQ. With 0 bases removed from V and 8 bases from J, the gap between germline ends came to 9 bases. The CDR3 coding sequence is TGCGCCAGCAGCTTGGAGGGGTTCGATGAGCAGTTCTTC. Its protein is CASSLEGFDEQFF.

This sequence joins TRBV6-5 and TRBJ2-5; D is possibly TRBD1 or TRBD2 (6 bases each). Trimming removed 7 bases at V and 11 bases at J, with 14 bases between. The germline V gene encodes CDR1 MNHEY and CDR2 SVGAGI. The CDR3 has 11 amino acids. The CDR3 protein is CASTGAQEQYF. The CDR3 DNA is TGTGCCAGCACGGGGGCGCAGGAGCAGTACTTC.

V is TRBV7-9 and J is TRBJ1-5; D gene uncertain. The CDR3 has 14 amino acids. Trimming removed 5 bases from V and 6 bases from J, with 14 bases in between. The germline CDR1 and CDR2 sequences are SEHNR and FQNEAQ (reference sequence). The CDR3 sequence is CASSTGIGGQPQHF. DNA for the CDR3: TGTGCCAGCAGCACCGGGATCGGAGGTCAGCCCCAGCATTTT.

This clone was detected only a few times. The chain employs TRBV29-1 and TRBJ2-5, with D possibly TRBD2 on 5 matching bases. Trimming removed 4 bases at V and 4 bases at J, with 10 bases between. Germline V lookup: CDR1 SQVTM, CDR2 ANQGSEA. This CDR3 comprises 12 residues. The CDR3 DNA reads as TGCAGCGTTGGGTACGGGGTAGAGACCCAGTACTTC. Translating it yields CSVGYGVETQYF.

The V gene is TRBV11-3, the J gene TRBJ2-2; 12 bases align to TRBD2. CDR1 is SGHNT and CDR2 is YENEEA in the germline V gene. The CDR3 extends over 17 amino acids. J was trimmed by 6 bases and V by 1 base; bases with no gene match: 6. This CDR3 reads CASSLALGLAGPGELFF. The CDR3 DNA reads TGTGCCAGCAGCTTAGCTCTGGGACTAGCGGGTCCCGGGGAGCTGTTTTTT.

The chain has TRBV2 and TRBJ2-5, with 12 positions matching TRBD2. The CDR3 has 17 residues. Germline V gene lookup returns CDR1 SNHLY and CDR2 FYNNEI. Trimming at V came to 2 bases and at J to 4 bases, leaving 8 bases not matched to a gene. Written as DNA, the CDR3 is TGTGCCAGCAGTGAATCGGGGCTAGCGGGAGGGGCAGAGACCCAGTACTTC. Amino acids: CASSESGLAGGAETQYF.

V gene TRBV6-6 combines with J gene TRBJ2-1, with 9 bases matching TRBD2. With V trimmed by 5 bases and J by 0 bases, 2 bases remained unmatched. The germline gives CDR1 MNHNY, CDR2 SVGAGI (reference sequence). The CDR3 covers 15 residues. The chain's CDR3 is CASSRSGSSYNEQFF. CDR3 sequence (DNA): TGTGCCAGCAGTCGTAGCGGGAGCTCCTACAATGAGCAGTTCTTC.

This clone was detected only once. The chain recombines TRBV6-5 with TRBJ2-7, with TRBD2 matching 9 bases. This CDR3 is 14 amino acids long. The junction had 4 bases not matched to a gene; V was cut back by 5 bases and J by 2 bases. Germline values: CDR1 MNHEY, CDR2 SVGAGI. CDR3 bases: TGTGCCAGCAGTCACCCTAGCGGGACCTACGAGCAGTACTTC. Protein: CASSHPSGTYEQYF.

The chain couples TRBV28 to TRBJ2-7, with D perhaps matching TRBD2 (5 bases). Trimming removed 5 bases at V and 0 bases at J, with 17 bases between. This CDR3 has 16 amino acids. Germline CDR1 reads MDHEN; CDR2 reads SYDVKM. DNA of the CDR3: TGTGCCAGCAGTCCCATTCGGGAAAGGAGCTCCTACGAGCAGTACTTC. It codes for CASSPIRERSSYEQYF.

The J gene is TRBJ2-1, the V gene TRBV7-9; 7 positions agree with TRBD2. In germline, CDR1 is SEHNR, CDR2 FQNEAQ (reference sequence). With V trimmed by 2 bases and J by 7 bases, 8 bases remained unmatched. There are 15 residues in the CDR3. CDR3 in amino acids: CASSLIRTSVNEQFF. The CDR3 coding sequence is TGTGCCAGCAGCTTAATCCGGACTAGTGTGAATGAGCAGTTCTTC.

This rearrangement joins TRBV19 to TRBJ1-2; D gene uncertain. Germline CDR1 is LNHDA and CDR2 is SQIVND (reference sequence). V lost 8 bases to trimming and J lost 3 bases, with 13 bases between them. CDR3 length: 13 residues. The DNA for the CDR3 is TGTGCCAGTTCCGATACAGACCACTATGGCTACACCTTC. Translation gives CASSDTDHYGYTF.

The CDR3 reads CASSQEGNTIYF. The CDR3 nucleotides read TGCGCCAGCAGCCAAGAGGGAAACACCATATATTTT. The V gene is TRBV4-3, the J gene TRBJ1-3; D gene unclear. The germline gives CDR1 LGHNA, CDR2 YSLEER. This CDR3 is built from 12 residues. V dropped 0 bases and J dropped 4 bases, with 1 base sitting between them.

The gene calls are TRBV5-1 and TRBJ1-1, with 8 bases that match TRBD1. Unmatched junction bases numbered 9, after V lost 4 bases and J lost 4 bases. Germline loops: CDR1 SGHRS, CDR2 YFSETQ. The CDR3 loop spans 15 amino acids. The CDR3 protein is CASSLKDRDVTEAFF. As DNA, the CDR3 is TGCGCCAGCAGCCTCAAGGACAGGGATGTCACTGAAGCTTTCTTT.

The CDR3: CASRYTGGGEQYF. DNA of the CDR3: TGTGCCAGCAGATATACAGGAGGAGGGGAGCAGTACTTC. This chain uses TRBV6-5 with TRBJ2-7; maybe TRBD2 (6 bases). Germline V gene lookup returns CDR1 MNHEY and CDR2 SVGAGI. The CDR3 spans 13 residues. V was trimmed by 6 bases and J by 7 bases, leaving 16 bases between them.

V and J are TRBV7-9 and TRBJ2-1; D is uncertain. This CDR3 has 13 amino acids. V lost 5 bases, J lost 9 bases, and 14 bases lay in between. CDR1 and CDR2 (germline): SEHNR, FQNEAQ (reference sequence). The CDR3 coding sequence is TGTGCCAGCAGCCCGACGACCCGCAGTGAGCAGTTCTTC. Translated, it gives CASSPTTRSEQFF.